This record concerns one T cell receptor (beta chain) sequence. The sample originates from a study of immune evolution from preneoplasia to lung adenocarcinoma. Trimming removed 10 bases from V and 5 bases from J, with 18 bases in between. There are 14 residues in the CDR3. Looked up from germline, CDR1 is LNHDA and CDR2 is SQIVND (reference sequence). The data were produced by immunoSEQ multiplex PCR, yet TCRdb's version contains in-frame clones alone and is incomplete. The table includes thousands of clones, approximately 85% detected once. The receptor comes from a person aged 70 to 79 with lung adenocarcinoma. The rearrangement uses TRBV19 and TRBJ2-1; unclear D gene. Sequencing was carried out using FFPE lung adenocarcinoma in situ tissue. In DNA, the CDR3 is TGTGCCATTGCGAAGAGCCCCATTAACAATGAGCAGTTCTTC. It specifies CAIAKSPINNEQFF.